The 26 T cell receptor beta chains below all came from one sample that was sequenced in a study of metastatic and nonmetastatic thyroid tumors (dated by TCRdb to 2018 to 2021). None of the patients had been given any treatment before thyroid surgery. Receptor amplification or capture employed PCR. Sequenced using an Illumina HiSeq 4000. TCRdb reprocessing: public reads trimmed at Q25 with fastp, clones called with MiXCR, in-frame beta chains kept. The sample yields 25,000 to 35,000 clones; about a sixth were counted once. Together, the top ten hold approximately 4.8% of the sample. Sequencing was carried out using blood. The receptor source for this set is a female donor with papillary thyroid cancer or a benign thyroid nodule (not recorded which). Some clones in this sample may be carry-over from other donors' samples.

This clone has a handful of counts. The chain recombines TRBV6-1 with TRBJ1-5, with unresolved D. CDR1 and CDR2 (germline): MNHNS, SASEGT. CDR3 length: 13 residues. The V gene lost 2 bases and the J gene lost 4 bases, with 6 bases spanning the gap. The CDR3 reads CASSESLNQPQHF. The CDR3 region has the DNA TGTGCCAGCAGTGAAAGCCTAAATCAGCCCCAGCATTTT.

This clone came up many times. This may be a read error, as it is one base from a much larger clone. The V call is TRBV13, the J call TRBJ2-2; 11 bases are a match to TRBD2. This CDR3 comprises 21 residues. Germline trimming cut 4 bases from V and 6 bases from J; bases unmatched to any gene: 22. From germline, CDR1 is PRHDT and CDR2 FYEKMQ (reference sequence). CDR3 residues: CASSSQLFLSGRAERAGELFF. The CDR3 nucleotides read TGTGCCAGCAGCTCACAATTGTTTCTTAGCGGGAGGGCCGAGCGGGCCGGGGAGCTGTTTTTT.

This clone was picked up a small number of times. DNA of the CDR3: TGTGCCAGCAGTTATGGGGTGCCATACTACAATGAGCAGTTCTTC. Translated, it gives CASSYGVPYYNEQFF. The V and J genes are TRBV6-2 or TRBV6-3 and TRBJ2-1; D not certain. Germline V gene lookup returns CDR1 MNHEY and CDR2 SVGEGT. The CDR3 totals 15 residues. The germline V and J ends were trimmed by 3 bases and 3 bases, with 12 bases remaining between them.

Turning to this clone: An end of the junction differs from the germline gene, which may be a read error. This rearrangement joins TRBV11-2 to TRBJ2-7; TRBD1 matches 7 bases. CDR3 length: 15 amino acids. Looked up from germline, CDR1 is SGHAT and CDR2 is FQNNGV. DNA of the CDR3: TGTGTCAGCACCCGAACACCGGACAGGTTCGACGAGCAGTACTTC. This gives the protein CVSTRTPDRFDEQYF. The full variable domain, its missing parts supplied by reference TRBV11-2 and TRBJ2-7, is EAGVAQSPRYKIIEKRQSVAFWCNPISGHATLYWYQQILGQGPKLLIQFQNNGVVDDSQLPKDRFSAERLKGVDSTLKIQPAKLEDSAVYLCVSTRTPDRFDEQYFGPGTRLTVT.

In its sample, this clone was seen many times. The CDR3 sequence: CASSVAPRGDTGELFF. As DNA, the CDR3 is TGTGCCAGCAGCGTAGCCCCCAGGGGGGACACCGGGGAGCTGTTTTTT. This chain links TRBV9 with TRBJ2-2; maybe TRBD1 (7 bases). The CDR3 runs to 16 residues. Germline V CDR1 and CDR2: SGDLS, YYNGEE. Trimming stripped 0 bases from V and 3 bases from J, with 12 bases between. The entire variable domain, with the rest obtained from reference TRBV9 and TRBJ2-2, is as follows: DSGVTQTPKHLITATGQRVTLRCSPRSGDLSVYWYQQSLDQGLQFLIQYYNGEERAKGNILERFSAQQFPDLHSELNLSSLELGDSALYFCASSVAPRGDTGELFFGEGSRLTVL.

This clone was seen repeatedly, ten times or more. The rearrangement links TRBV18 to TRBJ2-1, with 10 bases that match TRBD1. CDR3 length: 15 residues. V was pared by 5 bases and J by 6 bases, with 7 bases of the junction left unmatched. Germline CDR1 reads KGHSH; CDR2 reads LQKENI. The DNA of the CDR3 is TGTGCCAGCTCAAAGGACAGGGGGTGGTTCAATGAGCAGTTCTTC. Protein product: CASSKDRGWFNEQFF. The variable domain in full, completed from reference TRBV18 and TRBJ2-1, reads NAGVMQNPRHLVRRRGQEARLRCSPMKGHSHVYWYRQLPEEGLKFMVYLQKENIIDESGMPKERFSAEFPKEGPSILRIQQVVRGDSAAYFCASSKDRGWFNEQFFGPGTRLTVL.

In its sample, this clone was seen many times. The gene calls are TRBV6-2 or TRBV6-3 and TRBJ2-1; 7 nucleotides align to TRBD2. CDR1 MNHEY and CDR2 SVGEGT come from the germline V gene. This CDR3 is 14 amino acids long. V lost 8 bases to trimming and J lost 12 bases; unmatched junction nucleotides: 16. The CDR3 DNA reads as TGTGCCAGCGCGGGAACTAGCGTTTATCAGGTGCAGTTCTTC. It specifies CASAGTSVYQVQFF.

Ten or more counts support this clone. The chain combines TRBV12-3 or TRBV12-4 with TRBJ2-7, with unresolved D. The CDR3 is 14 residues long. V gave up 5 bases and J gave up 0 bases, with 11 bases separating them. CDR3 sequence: CASSPDRISYEQYF. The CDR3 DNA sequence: TGTGCCAGCAGTCCGGACCGGATCTCCTACGAGCAGTACTTC.

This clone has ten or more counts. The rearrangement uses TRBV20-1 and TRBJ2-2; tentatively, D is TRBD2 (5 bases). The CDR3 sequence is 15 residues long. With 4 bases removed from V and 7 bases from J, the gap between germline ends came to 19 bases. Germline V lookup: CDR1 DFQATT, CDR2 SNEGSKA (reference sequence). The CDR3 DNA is TGCAGTGCTATCGGGGAGAGGGATTTGAGCGGGGAGCTGTTTTTT. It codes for CSAIGERDLSGELFF.

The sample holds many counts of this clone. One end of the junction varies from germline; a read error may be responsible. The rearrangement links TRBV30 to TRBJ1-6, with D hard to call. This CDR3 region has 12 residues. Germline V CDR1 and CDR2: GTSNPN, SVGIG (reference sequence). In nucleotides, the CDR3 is TGTGCCTGGAGTGTACTCCGGGCACCCCCCCACTTT. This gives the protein CAWSVLRAPPHF.

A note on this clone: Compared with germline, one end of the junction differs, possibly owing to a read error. This CDR3 reads CVSRRKRSLPYNEQFF. The CDR3, as DNA: TGTGTCAGCAGAAGGAAGCGGAGCCTCCCCTACAATGAGCAGTTCTTC. The rearrangement links TRBV28 to TRBJ2-1, with D possibly TRBD2 on 5 matching bases. The CDR3 loop spans 16 amino acids. Germline V gene sequence: CDR1 MDHEN, CDR2 SYDVKM.

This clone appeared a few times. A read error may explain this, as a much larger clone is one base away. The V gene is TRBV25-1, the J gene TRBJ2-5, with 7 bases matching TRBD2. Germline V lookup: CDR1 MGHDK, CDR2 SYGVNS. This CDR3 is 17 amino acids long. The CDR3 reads CSSSGSGWGRDWETQYF. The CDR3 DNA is TGTTCCAGCAGTGGGTCTGGGTGGGGGAGGGATTGGGAGACCCAGTACTTC.

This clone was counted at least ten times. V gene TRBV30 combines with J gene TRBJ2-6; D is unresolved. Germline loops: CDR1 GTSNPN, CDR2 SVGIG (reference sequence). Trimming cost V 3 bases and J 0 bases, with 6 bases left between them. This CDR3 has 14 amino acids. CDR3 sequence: CAWRPYSGANVLTF. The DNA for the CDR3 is TGTGCCTGGAGACCCTACTCTGGGGCCAACGTCCTGACTTTC.

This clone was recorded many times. For the CDR3, the DNA is TGCGCCAGCAGCCAAGTGGGGGGCCTCGGTGGCTACACCTTC. Amino acid sequence: CASSQVGGLGGYTF. V gene TRBV4-3 combines with J gene TRBJ1-2, with D perhaps TRBD1 (6 bases). There are 14 residues in the CDR3. Germline CDR1 and CDR2: LGHNA and YSLEER. Deletions cut 1 base from V and 7 bases from J, with 13 bases between.

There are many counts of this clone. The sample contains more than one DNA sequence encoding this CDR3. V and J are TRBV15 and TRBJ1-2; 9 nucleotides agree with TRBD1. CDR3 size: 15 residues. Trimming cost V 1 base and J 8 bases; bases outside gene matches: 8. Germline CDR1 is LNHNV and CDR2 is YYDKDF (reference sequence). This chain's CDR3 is CATSRGPGQGGGYTF. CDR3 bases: TGTGCCACCAGCAGAGGTCCGGGACAGGGAGGCGGCTACACCTTC.

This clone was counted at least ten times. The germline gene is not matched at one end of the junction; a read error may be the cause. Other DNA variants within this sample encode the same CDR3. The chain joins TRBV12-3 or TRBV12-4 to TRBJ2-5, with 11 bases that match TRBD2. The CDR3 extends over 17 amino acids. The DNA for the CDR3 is TGCGCCAGCAGTTCCCGCGGGACTAGCGGACAACAAGAGACCCAGTACTTC. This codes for CASSSRGTSGQQETQYF.

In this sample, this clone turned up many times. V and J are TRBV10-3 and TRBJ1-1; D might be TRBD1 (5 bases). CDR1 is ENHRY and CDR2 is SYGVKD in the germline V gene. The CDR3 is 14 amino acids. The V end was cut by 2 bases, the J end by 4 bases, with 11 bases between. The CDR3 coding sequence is TGTGCCATCAGTGAGGAGAGGGGTGGCACTGAAGCTTTCTTT. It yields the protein CAISEERGGTEAFF.

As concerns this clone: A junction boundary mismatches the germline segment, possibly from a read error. This chain's CDR3 is CATSLGLAGGETQYF. Here the CDR3 DNA reads TGCGCCACCAGCCTTGGCCTAGCGGGAGGTGAGACCCAGTACTTC. V and J are TRBV4-1 and TRBJ2-5; 11 positions match TRBD2. The CDR3 is 15 amino acids. The germline CDR1 and CDR2 sequences are MGHRA and YSYEKL.

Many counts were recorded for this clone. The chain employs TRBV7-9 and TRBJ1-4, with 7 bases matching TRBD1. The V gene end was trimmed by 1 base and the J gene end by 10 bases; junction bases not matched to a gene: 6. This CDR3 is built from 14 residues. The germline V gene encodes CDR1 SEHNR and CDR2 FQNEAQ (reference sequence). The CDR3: CASSLEGGGRKLFF. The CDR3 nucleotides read TGTGCCAGCAGCTTAGAAGGGGGCGGGAGAAAACTGTTTTTT.

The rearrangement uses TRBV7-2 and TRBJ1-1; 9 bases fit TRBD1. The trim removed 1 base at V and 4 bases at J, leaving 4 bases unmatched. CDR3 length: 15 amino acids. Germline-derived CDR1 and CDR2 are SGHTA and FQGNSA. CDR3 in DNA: TGTGCCAGCAGCTTAGAGGGACAGGGAGTCACTGAAGCTTTCTTT. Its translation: CASSLEGQGVTEAFF.

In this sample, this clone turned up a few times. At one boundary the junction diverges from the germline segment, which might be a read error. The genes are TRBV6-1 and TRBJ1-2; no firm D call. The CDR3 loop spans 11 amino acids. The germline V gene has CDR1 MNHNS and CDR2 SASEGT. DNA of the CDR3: TGTGCCAGCACCCTCGAGGACTCCAAATACTTC. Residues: CASTLEDSKYF.

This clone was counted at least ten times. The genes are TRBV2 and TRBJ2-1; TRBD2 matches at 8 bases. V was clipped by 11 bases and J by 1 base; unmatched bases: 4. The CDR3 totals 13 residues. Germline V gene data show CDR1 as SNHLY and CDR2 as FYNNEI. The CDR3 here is CASGGESYNEQFF. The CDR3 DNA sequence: TGTGCCTCGGGGGGGGAATCCTACAATGAGCAGTTCTTC.

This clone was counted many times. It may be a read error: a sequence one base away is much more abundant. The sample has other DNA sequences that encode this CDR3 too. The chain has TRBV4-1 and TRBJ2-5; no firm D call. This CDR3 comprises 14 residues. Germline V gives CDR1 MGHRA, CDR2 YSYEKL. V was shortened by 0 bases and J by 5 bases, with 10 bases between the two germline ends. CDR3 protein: CASSQERTPETQYF. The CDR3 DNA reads TGCGCCAGCAGCCAAGAGCGTACACCGGAGACCCAGTACTTC.

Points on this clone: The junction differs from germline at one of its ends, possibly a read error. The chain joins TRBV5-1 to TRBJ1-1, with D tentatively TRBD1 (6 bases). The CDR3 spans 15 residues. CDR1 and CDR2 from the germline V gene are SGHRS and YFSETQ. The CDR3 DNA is TGCGCCAGCAGCTACTCCTGGACAGTGAACACTGAAGTTTTCTTT. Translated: CASSYSWTVNTEVFF.

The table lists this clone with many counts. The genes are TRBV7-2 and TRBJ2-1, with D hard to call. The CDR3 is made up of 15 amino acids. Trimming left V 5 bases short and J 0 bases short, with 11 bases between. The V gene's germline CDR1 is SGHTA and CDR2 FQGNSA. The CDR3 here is CASSRGSSSYNEQFF. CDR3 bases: TGTGCCAGCAGCCGTGGATCGAGCTCCTACAATGAGCAGTTCTTC.

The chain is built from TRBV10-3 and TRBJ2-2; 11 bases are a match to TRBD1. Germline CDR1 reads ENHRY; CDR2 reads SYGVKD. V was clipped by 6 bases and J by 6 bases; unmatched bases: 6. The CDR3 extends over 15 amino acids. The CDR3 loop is CAIREGQGGSGELFF. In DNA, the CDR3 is TGTGCCATCAGGGAGGGACAGGGGGGGTCCGGGGAGCTGTTTTTT.